A selection of T cell receptor beta chains follows, all from one sample in a study of blood T cell repertoires in COVID-19. TCRdb's table, derived via immunoSEQ multiplex PCR, lists solely in-frame clones and lacks some. The sample carries approximately 50,000 clones, roughly 87% recorded once. Material: peripheral blood. Receptor source: a human donor in a cohort sampled during active COVID-19. CDR3s include the opening cysteine and the closing phenylalanine or tryptophan. A D gene is named only where the DNA matches it firmly. A row's size may be missing; if present it is once, few, many or a size class.

>NA|TRBV4-1|TRBD2|TRBJ2-7
TGCGCCAGCAGCCAAAGGGGGAGGATAGCGGGAACCTACGAGCAGTACTTC
CASSQRGRIAGTYEQYF
>NA|TRBV7-2|NA|TRBJ2-7
TGTGCCAGCAGCTTAAGTAGCCTATATACCTACGAGCAGTACTTC
CASSLSSLYTYEQYF
>NA|TRBV20-1|TRBD2|TRBJ2-7
TGCAGTGCTAGTTTCCTAGCGGGGCCCTACGAGCAGTACTTC
CSASFLAGPYEQYF
>NA|TRBV5-1|NA|TRBJ1-1
TGCGCCAGCAGCTTGGTTACGTACATGAACACTGAAGCTTTCTTT
CASSLVTYMNTEAFF
>NA|TRBV7-2|NA|TRBJ2-1
TGTGCCAGCAGCTTAGGGGTGGTCCGGGGAAGTGAGCAGTTCTTC
CASSLGVVRGSEQFF
>NA|TRBV4-2|NA|TRBJ2-7
TGTGCCAGCAGCCAAGAGCCTTCCTCCGGCGAGCAGTACTTC
CASSQEPSSGEQYF
>NA|TRBV28|TRBD2|TRBJ2-7
TGTGCCAGCAGTTTCGGGACTAGCGGGAGGGGGAGCGCCGCCTACGAGCAGTACTTC
CASSFGTSGRGSAAYEQYF
>NA|TRBV3-1/TRBV3-2|NA|TRBJ1-4
TGTGCCAGCAGCCAACCAGGAGGGGAGAAACTGTTTTTT
CASSQPGGEKLFF
>NA|TRBV12-3/TRBV12-4|TRBD1|TRBJ2-7
TGTGCCAGCAGCACAGGGGGCTACGAGCAGTACTTC
CASSTGGYEQYF
>NA|TRBV9|NA|TRBJ2-5
TGTGCCAGCAGCGTAGACAGCCAAGAGACCCAGTACTTC
CASSVDSQETQYF
>once|TRBV19|TRBD2|TRBJ2-1
TGTGCCAGTAGTATTCCCCGAGGGCTAGCGGGAGGTCATGGAAATGAGCAGTTCTTC
CASSIPRGLAGGHGNEQFF
>NA|TRBV11-3|TRBD2|TRBJ2-1
TGTGCCAGCAGCTTAGATTCCAGTGGGACTAGCGGTTACAATGAGCAGTTCTTC
CASSLDSSGTSGYNEQFF
>NA|TRBV15|TRBD1|TRBJ1-6
TGTGCCACCAGCAGACCCGACAGGGACAATTCACCCCTCCACTTT
CATSRPDRDNSPLHF
>NA|TRBV6-5|NA|TRBJ1-2
TGTGCCAGCAGGGAGAGTACCATCTATGGCTACACCTTC
CASRESTIYGYTF
>NA|TRBV18|TRBD2|TRBJ2-1
TGTGCCAGCTCACCACCGGGACTAGCGGGAGTTTATGAGCAGTTCTTC
CASSPPGLAGVYEQFF
>NA|TRBV5-1|NA|TRBJ2-7
TGCGCCAGCAGCTTGGCCCCGACTAGGGACCTCTACGAGCAGTACTTC
CASSLAPTRDLYEQYF
>NA|TRBV29-1|NA|TRBJ2-1
TGCAGCGGGGTCCGGGACATATACTACAATGAGCAGTTCTTC
CSGVRDIYYNEQFF
>NA|TRBV7-2|TRBD1|TRBJ2-7
TGTGCCAGCAGCTGGGGTCGACAGGGGTACGAGCAGTACTTC
CASSWGRQGYEQYF
>NA|TRBV7-6|NA|TRBJ1-6
TGTGCCAGCAGCTTAGCAGGGCGACAGCGGGGAAATTCACCCCTCCACTTT
CASSLAGRQRGNSPLHF
>NA|TRBV2|TRBD2|TRBJ2-7
TGTGCCAGCAGTGAAGGTAGCGGGAGCTCCTACGAGCAGTACTTC
CASSEGSGSSYEQYF
>NA|TRBV3-1/TRBV3-2|TRBD2|TRBJ2-1
TGTGCCAGCAGCCAATGGTTTCTGAGGACTAGCGGGAATGAGCAGTTCTTC
CASSQWFLRTSGNEQFF
>once|TRBV2|NA|TRBJ1-2
TGTGCCAGCAGTGATCCGGTAGTAACTGGACGGACTTATGGCTACACCTTC
CASSDPVVTGRTYGYTF
>once|TRBV19|NA|TRBJ1-3
TGTGCCAGTAGTATCAGGGCCAGTGGAAACACCATATATTTT
CASSIRASGNTIYF
>NA|TRBV18|NA|TRBJ2-5
TGTGCCAGCTCACCCAAGGGAGGTGGGGAGACCCAGTACTTC
CASSPKGGGETQYF
>NA|TRBV4-2|TRBD2|TRBJ2-1
TGTGCCAGCAGCCGCATCGGTACTAGCGGTTTCAGGGGCAATGAGCAGTTCTTC
CASSRIGTSGFRGNEQFF
>NA|TRBV15|NA|TRBJ2-3
TGTGCCACCAGCAGAGGGTACGGGAGAGACACAGATACGCAGTATTTT
CATSRGYGRDTDTQYF
>NA|TRBV19|NA|TRBJ2-1
TGTGCCAGTAGCACAGTACAGGGTAGTGAGCAGTTCTTC
CASSTVQGSEQFF
>few|TRBV2|NA|TRBJ1-5
TGTGCCAGCAGTGAAGCTGGGCAGGGGTATCAGCCCCAGCATTTT
CASSEAGQGYQPQHF